Below, one T cell receptor beta chain is given with its context. Its antigen is as yet unknown. This specimen belongs to a study of radiation and T cells in renal cell carcinoma. Study outcomes and limitations: Pretreatment tumor biopsies were lacking, so baseline clonotypes are unknown. In nephrectomy-only tumors, top 100 clonotypes averaged roughly 43%, versus about 54% irradiated.

The length of the CDR3 is 13 residues. V was clipped by 3 bases and J by 4 bases; unmatched bases: 1. Germline V gene sequence: CDR1 SGDLS, CDR2 YYNGEE. TCRdb's copy holds only in-frame clones and misses some; the assay was immunoSEQ multiplex PCR. The data show around 15,000 clones, approximately 51% seen once. Treatment indicated: 15 Gy SBRT to primary tumor, nephrectomy 4 weeks later. This receptor was obtained from a woman aged 55-69 years with renal cell carcinoma. The chain links TRBV9 to TRBJ1-5; 7 nucleotides agree with TRBD1. The starting material was tumor tissue, obtained from a patient whose treatment included radiotherapy and nephrectomy. Here the CDR3 DNA reads TGTGCCAGCAGCGAGACAGGGAATCAGCCCCAGCATTTT. Translation: CASSETGNQPQHF.